This is a list of T cell receptor beta chains from one sample in a study of cytomegalovirus exposure and HLA in healthy donors. Sequencing was performed with immunoSEQ multiplex PCR; in TCRdb, only in-frame clones are kept and a portion is missing. The sample consists of roughly 180,000 clones, about four fifths of them appearing once. The sample was PBMCs. All receptors come from a man in his forties in good health and CMV-seronegative. CDR3s include the opening cysteine and the closing phenylalanine or tryptophan. Fields, in order: J gene, D gene, clone size, V gene, CDR3 protein, CDR3 DNA. A D gene is named only where the DNA matches it firmly. A row's size may be missing; if present it is once, few, many or a size class.

j_call: TRBJ2-5; d_call: .; clone_size: .; v_call: TRBV9; cdr3_aa: CASSVTGSGETQYF; cdr3_nt: TGTGCCAGCAGCGTAACAGGGTCAGGAGAGACCCAGTACTTC
j_call: TRBJ2-2; d_call: .; clone_size: .; v_call: TRBV7-3; cdr3_aa: CASSSFRDGELFF; cdr3_nt: TGTGCCAGCAGCTCGTTCAGGGACGGGGAGCTGTTTTTT
j_call: TRBJ1-5; d_call: .; clone_size: once; v_call: TRBV21-1; cdr3_aa: CASSSQKRAEPQHF; cdr3_nt: TGTGCCAGCAGCTCCCAGAAGAGGGCTGAGCCCCAGCATTTT
j_call: TRBJ2-3; d_call: TRBD2; clone_size: .; v_call: TRBV9; cdr3_aa: CASSVSGTSGTDTQYF; cdr3_nt: TGTGCCAGCAGCGTTTCCGGGACTAGCGGCACAGATACGCAGTATTTT
j_call: TRBJ1-2; d_call: TRBD1; clone_size: .; v_call: TRBV19; cdr3_aa: CASSIARLGQGPDGYTF; cdr3_nt: TGTGCCAGTAGTATAGCTAGGCTGGGACAGGGGCCAGATGGCTACACCTTC
j_call: TRBJ1-3; d_call: .; clone_size: few; v_call: TRBV9; cdr3_aa: CASSVTARVEGNTIYF; cdr3_nt: TGTGCCAGCAGCGTAACGGCCCGGGTGGAAGGAAACACCATATATTTT
j_call: TRBJ1-5; d_call: .; clone_size: .; v_call: TRBV28; cdr3_aa: CATTELNQPQHF; cdr3_nt: TGTGCCACCACAGAACTTAACCAGCCCCAGCATTTT
j_call: TRBJ2-1; d_call: .; clone_size: once; v_call: TRBV11-2; cdr3_aa: CASSLDVGWNEQFF; cdr3_nt: TGTGCCAGCAGCTTAGACGTCGGTTGGAATGAGCAGTTCTTC
j_call: TRBJ2-3; d_call: .; clone_size: .; v_call: TRBV2; cdr3_aa: CASSRDKSTDTQYF; cdr3_nt: TGTGCCAGCAGCAGGGACAAAAGCACAGATACGCAGTATTTT
j_call: TRBJ2-7; d_call: .; clone_size: few; v_call: TRBV28; cdr3_aa: CASSLPFYEQYF; cdr3_nt: TGTGCCAGCAGTTTACCCTTTTACGAGCAGTACTTC
j_call: TRBJ2-6; d_call: .; clone_size: .; v_call: TRBV28; cdr3_aa: CASSPMSGVSGANVLTF; cdr3_nt: TGTGCCAGCAGCCCCATGTCAGGGGTATCTGGGGCCAACGTCCTGACTTTC